This T cell receptor beta chain was documented in a study of T cell responses to AZD1222 COVID-19 vaccine. On this clone itself: The antigen remains undetermined.

Repertoires were generated with immunoSEQ multiplex PCR, while TCRdb's copy carries only in-frame clones and drops some. The repertoire holds 100,000 or so clones, with just under 95% as singletons. General study findings and limits: Repertoire sampling happened only post peak T cell response.

The CDR3 totals 15 residues. CDR1 is SGHDN, CDR2 FVKESK, per germline. V was clipped by 1 base and J by 8 bases, with 12 bases between them. The sample was peripheral blood, taken on day 0 of AZD1222 vaccination. The clonotype comes from an adult in good health. The chain recombines TRBV14 with TRBJ1-6; D is perhaps TRBD1 (5 bases). CDR3 protein: CASSQGRGMDSPLHF. Written as DNA, the CDR3 is TGTGCCAGCAGCCAAGGGCGGGGGATGGATTCACCCCTCCACTTT.